The present T cell receptor (beta chain) was sequenced within a study of cytomegalovirus exposure and HLA in healthy donors. Whole-study context: A later analysis reported the same platform for the 90 to 150 validation repertoires and the roughly 650 first-cohort repertoires.

About this clone: As yet, its antigen is unknown.

Findings and caveats of the study: Across donors, most TCRs were seen rarely, yet some public ones were widespread. The authors enumerated some 170 TCR beta chains as linked to cytomegalovirus.

Germline V lookup: CDR1 MDHEN, CDR2 SYDVKM. The V segment lost 5 bases and the J segment 2 bases; nucleotides outside the gene matches: 14. This CDR3 is 17 amino acids long. Clones were sequenced by immunoSEQ multiplex PCR, and TCRdb holds only the in-frame ones, with some missing. The sample has some 240,000 clones; approximately 87% are singletons. The rearrangement joins TRBV28 to TRBJ2-7; the match to TRBD2 covers 8 bases. Sequencing was carried out using PBMCs. The source of this sequence is a woman aged 18-29 years in good health and CMV-seronegative. The CDR3 DNA sequence: TGTGCCAGCAGTGTTTACATCAGCGGGAGTTCTCCCTACGAGCAGTACTTC. This translates into CASSVYISGSSPYEQYF.